The 7 T cell receptor beta chains given below trace back to one sample, sequenced in a study of blood T cell repertoires in COVID-19. The protocol was immunoSEQ multiplex PCR, while the TCRdb copy is restricted to in-frame clones and leaves out a portion. The sample holds roughly 81,000 clones; 91% are singletons and the top ten take under 2%. The source material was peripheral blood. These receptors were collected from a woman between 50 and 59 years old in a cohort sampled during active COVID-19.

This chain links TRBV7-9 with TRBJ2-1, with 7 bases identical to TRBD1. Trimming at V came to 5 bases and at J to 8 bases, leaving 9 bases not matched to a gene. This CDR3 contains 14 residues. Germline CDR1 reads SEHNR; CDR2 reads FQNEAQ (reference sequence). The CDR3 coding sequence is TGTGCCAGCAGCCCGGTGGGACAGAGCTATGAGCAGTTCTTC. This gives the protein CASSPVGQSYEQFF.

V usage is TRBV15 and J usage is TRBJ1-2, with D possibly matching TRBD1 (6 bases). The germline V and J ends were trimmed by 1 base and 4 bases, with 10 bases remaining between them. The CDR3 is made up of 14 amino acids. CDR1 and CDR2 (germline): LNHNV, YYDKDF (reference sequence). The CDR3 loop is CATSRGTESYGYTF. For the CDR3, the DNA is TGTGCCACCAGCAGAGGGACAGAATCCTATGGCTACACCTTC.

This clone occurred a few times. The V gene is TRBV29-1, the J gene TRBJ1-1; D unclear. CDR1 and CDR2 from the germline V gene are SQVTM and ANQGSEA. This CDR3 has 13 residues. V was trimmed by 0 bases and J by 0 bases, leaving 5 bases between them. The CDR3 DNA reads TGCAGCGTTGAAGAAGTAGTGAACACTGAAGCTTTCTTT. The encoded protein is CSVEEVVNTEAFF.

The J gene is TRBJ2-1, the V gene TRBV25-1, with a tentative D call TRBD1 (5 bases). The CDR3 spans 14 residues. Germline values: CDR1 MGHDK, CDR2 SYGVNS. V lost 6 bases and J lost 8, with 17 bases in between. CDR3 DNA: TGTGCCAGCAGGAAAAGGGGCCCTTATGATGAGCAGTTCTTC. The encoded protein is CASRKRGPYDEQFF.

This chain links TRBV29-1 with TRBJ2-6, with 7 bases aligning to TRBD1. Germline V gene data show CDR1 as SQVTM and CDR2 as ANQGSEA. CDR3 size: 19 residues. Trimming took 6 bases from V and 0 from J; bases not matched to a gene: 17. Here the CDR3 reads CSVRQNVGTAFSGANVLTF. In DNA, the CDR3 is TGCAGCGTCCGTCAAAATGTCGGGACAGCTTTCTCTGGGGCCAACGTCCTGACTTTC.

The genes are TRBV28 and TRBJ2-4; the D gene is possibly TRBD2 (6 bases). V lost 2 bases, J lost 0 bases, and 11 bases lay in between. The CDR3 contains 16 residues. Germline CDR1 MDHEN, CDR2 SYDVKM. The CDR3 is CASSLGGLRAKNIQYF. The DNA of the CDR3 is TGTGCCAGCAGTTTAGGAGGGTTGAGAGCCAAAAACATTCAGTACTTC.

The chain uses TRBV6-1 and TRBJ1-3; D remains unclear. The CDR3 loop spans 16 amino acids. The germline V gene encodes CDR1 MNHNS and CDR2 SASEGT. V gave up 4 bases and J gave up 4 bases, with 17 bases separating them. CDR3 DNA: TGTGCCAGCAGTGTCTTCTCAACGGTAGAGGGAAACACCATATATTTT. Translating it yields CASSVFSTVEGNTIYF.